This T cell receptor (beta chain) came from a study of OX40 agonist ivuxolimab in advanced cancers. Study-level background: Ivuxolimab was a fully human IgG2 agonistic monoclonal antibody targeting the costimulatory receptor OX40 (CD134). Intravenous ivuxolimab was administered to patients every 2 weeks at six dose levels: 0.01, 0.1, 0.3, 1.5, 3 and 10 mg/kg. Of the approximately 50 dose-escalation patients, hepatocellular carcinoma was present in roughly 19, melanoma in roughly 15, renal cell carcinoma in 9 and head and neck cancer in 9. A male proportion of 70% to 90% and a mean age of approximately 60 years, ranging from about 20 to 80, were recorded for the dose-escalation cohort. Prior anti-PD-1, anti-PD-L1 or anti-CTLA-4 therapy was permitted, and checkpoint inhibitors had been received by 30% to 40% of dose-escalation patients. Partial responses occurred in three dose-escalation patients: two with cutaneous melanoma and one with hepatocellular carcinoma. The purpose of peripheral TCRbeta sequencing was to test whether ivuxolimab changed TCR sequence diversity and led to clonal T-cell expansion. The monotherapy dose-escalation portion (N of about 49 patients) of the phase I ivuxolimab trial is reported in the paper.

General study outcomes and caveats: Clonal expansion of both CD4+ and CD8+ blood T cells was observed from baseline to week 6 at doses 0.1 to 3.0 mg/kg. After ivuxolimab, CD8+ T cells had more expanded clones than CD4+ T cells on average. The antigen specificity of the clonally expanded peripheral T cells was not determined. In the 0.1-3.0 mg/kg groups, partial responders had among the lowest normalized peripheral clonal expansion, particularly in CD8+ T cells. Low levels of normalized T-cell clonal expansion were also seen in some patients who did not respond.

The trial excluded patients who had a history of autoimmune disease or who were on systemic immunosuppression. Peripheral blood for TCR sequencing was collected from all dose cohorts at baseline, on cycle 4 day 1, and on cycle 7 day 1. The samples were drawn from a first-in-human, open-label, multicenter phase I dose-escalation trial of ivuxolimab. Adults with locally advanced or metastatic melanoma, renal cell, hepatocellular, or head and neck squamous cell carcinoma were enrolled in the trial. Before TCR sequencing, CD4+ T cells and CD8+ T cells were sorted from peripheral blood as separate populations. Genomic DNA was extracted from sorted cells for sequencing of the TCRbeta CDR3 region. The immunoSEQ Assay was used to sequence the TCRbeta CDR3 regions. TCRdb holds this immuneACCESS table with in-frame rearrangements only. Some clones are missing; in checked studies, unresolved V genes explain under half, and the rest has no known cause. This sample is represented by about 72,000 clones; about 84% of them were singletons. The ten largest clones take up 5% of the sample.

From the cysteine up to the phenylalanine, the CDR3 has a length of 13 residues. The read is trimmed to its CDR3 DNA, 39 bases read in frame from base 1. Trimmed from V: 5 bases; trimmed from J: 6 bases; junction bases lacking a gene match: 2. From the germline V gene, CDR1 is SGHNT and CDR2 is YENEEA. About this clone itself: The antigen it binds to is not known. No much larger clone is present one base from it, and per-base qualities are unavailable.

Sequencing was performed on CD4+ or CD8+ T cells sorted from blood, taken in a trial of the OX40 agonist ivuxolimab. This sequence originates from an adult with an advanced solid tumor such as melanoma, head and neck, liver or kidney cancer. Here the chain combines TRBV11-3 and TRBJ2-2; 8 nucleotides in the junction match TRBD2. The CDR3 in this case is CASSRAGAGELFF. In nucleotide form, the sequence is TGTGCCAGCAGCCGAGCGGGAGCCGGGGAGCTGTTTTTT.